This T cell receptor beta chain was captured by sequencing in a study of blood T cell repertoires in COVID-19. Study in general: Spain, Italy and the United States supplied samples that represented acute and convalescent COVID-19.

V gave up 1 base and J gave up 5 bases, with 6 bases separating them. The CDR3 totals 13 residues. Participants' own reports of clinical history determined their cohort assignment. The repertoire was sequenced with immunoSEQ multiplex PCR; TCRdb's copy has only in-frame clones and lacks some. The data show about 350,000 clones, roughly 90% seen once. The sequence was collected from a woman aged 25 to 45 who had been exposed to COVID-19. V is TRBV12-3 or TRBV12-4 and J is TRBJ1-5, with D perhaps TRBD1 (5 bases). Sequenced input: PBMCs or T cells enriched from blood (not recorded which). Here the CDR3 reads CASSLGGDQPQHF. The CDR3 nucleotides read TGTGCCAGCAGTTTAGGGGGGGATCAGCCCCAGCATTTT.